This T cell receptor beta chain was retrieved from a study of spatial heterogeneity in lung cancer. Of note for this clonotype: What it binds is unknown.

TCR cDNA molecules each had a unique molecular identifier. TCRdb re-called the 5' RACE reads through MiXCR, storing one row per CDR3 protein. The profile shows about 48,000 distinct CDR3 sequences, approximately 5.3% of them singletons. The CDR3 extends over 14 amino acids. V dropped 3 bases and J dropped 5 bases, with 8 bases sitting between them. Germline CDR1 is SNHLY and CDR2 is FYNNEI. Specified time point: sample taken at primary tumor resection. Study-wide points: TCRs found ubiquitously expanded in tumor appeared in blood more at resection than at follow-up.

The gene calls are TRBV2 and TRBJ1-6; D perhaps matches TRBD1 (5 bases). This TCR was recovered from a male donor with early-stage non-small cell lung cancer. The sample in question was PBMCs, obtained at surgery. The CDR3 reads CASSEQGNNSPLHF. The CDR3 region has the DNA TGTGCCAGCAGTGAGCAGGGAAATAATTCACCCCTCCACTTT. Combining the CDR3 with reference TRBV2 and TRBJ1-6 gives the whole variable domain EPEVTQTPSHQVTQMGQEVILRCVPISNHLYFYWYRQILGQKVEFLVSFYNNEISEKSEIFDDQFSVERPDGSNFTLKIRSTKLEDSAMYFCASSEQGNNSPLHFGNGTRLTVT.